In this sample, the clone carrying this T cell receptor (beta chain) turned up once. In the study's own analysis: From reference gene primer amplification, estimates of nucleated cell counts were derived. This table comes from immunoSEQ multiplex PCR, and its TCRdb copy is limited to in-frame clones, with some not included. V and J calls and clone size come straight from that table; D and trimming were deduced from the DNA. The sample has some 260,000 clones; over 65% are singletons. The data stem from a study of blood T cell repertoires in COVID-19. Study-wide context: Acute-phase and convalescent COVID-19 samples originated in the United States, Italy and Spain. From T cells, B-cell-depleted T cells, or PBMCs came the material, which was cDNA or gDNA.

Trimming took 5 bases from V and 5 from J; bases not matched to a gene: 10. The CDR3 has 16 amino acids. Germline V gene sequence: CDR1 SNHLY, CDR2 FYNNEI. The chain combines TRBV2 with TRBJ2-2; the match to TRBD1 covers 8 bases. Sequenced material: peripheral blood. The receptor comes from a woman of 80 years or more with acute or convalescent COVID-19. CDR3 amino acids: CASSQRQGSRTGELFF. As DNA, the CDR3 is TGTGCCAGCAGTCAGCGACAGGGGAGTAGAACCGGGGAGCTGTTTTTT.